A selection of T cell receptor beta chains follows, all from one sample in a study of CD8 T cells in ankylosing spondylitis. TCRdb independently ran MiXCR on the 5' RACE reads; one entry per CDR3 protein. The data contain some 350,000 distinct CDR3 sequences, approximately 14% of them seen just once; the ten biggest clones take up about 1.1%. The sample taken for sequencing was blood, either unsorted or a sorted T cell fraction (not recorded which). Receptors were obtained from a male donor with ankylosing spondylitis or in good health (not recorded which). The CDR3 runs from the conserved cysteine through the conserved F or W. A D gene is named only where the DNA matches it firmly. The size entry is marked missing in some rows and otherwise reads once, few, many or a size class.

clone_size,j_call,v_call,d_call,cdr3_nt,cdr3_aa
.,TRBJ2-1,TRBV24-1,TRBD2,TGTGCCACCAGTGATACTAGCGGGAGCTCCTACAATGAGCAGTTCTTC,CATSDTSGSSYNEQFF
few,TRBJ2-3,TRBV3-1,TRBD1,TGTGCCAGCAGCCAAGATCCGCCAAGGGCAGGGGGCAAGGATACGCAGTATTTT,CASSQDPPRAGGKDTQYF
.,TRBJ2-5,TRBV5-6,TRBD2,TGTGCCAGCAGCCTCGGGCTAGCGGTGGGGGAGACCCAGTACTTC,CASSLGLAVGETQYF
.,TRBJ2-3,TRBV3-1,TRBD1,TGTGCCAGCAGCCAAGATATAAGGGACAGGGGGTCGGATACGCAGTATTTT,CASSQDIRDRGSDTQYF
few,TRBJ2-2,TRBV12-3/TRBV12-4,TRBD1,TGTGCCAGCAGCCCCGCTGCAGGGGGCTCCGCCACCGGGGAGCTGTTTTTT,CASSPAAGGSATGELFF
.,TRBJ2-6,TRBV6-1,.,TGTGCCAGCAGGTTCGACCAGATCGGGACTGGGGCCAACGTCCTGACTTTC,CASRFDQIGTGANVLTF
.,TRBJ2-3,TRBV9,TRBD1,TGTGCCAGCAGCTCCGGGACAGGCGGGTCTCGCACAGATACGCAGTATTTT,CASSSGTGGSRTDTQYF
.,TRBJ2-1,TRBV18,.,TGTGCCAGCTCCCCGGGACGCATGGATGAGCAGTTCTTC,CASSPGRMDEQFF
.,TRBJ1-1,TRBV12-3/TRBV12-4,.,TGTGCCAGCAGTCCCTCGGGGGAAGCTTTCTTT,CASSPSGEAFF
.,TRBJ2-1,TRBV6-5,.,TGTGCCAGCAGTTCTGGGGGGGCGGTTTTCAATGAGCAGTTCTTC,CASSSGGAVFNEQFF
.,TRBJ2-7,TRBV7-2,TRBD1,TGTGCCAGCAGCTTATCAGGGACAGGCCCCTACGAGCAGTACTTC,CASSLSGTGPYEQYF
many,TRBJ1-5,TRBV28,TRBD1,TGTGCCAGCAGGCCGCAGACAGGGACCCGCAATCAGCCCCAGCATTTT,CASRPQTGTRNQPQHF
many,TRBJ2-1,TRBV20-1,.,TGCAGTGCTGGGAAGGGGTTCCATGAGCAGTTCTTC,CSAGKGFHEQFF
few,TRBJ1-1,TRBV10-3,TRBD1,TGTGCCATCAGTGAGAAGGGGGCAGCCATGAACACTGAAGCTTTCTTT,CAISEKGAAMNTEAFF
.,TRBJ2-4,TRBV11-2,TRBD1,TGTGCCAGCAGCTTAGATTACCGGACAGGCCTTCTAGCCAAAAACATTCAGTACTTC,CASSLDYRTGLLAKNIQYF
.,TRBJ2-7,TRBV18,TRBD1,TGTGCCAGCTCACCAAACAGGGGTCACTACGAGCAGTACTTC,CASSPNRGHYEQYF
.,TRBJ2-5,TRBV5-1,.,TGCGCCAGCAGCTTCGGCAGCAACCAAGAGACCCAGTACTTC,CASSFGSNQETQYF
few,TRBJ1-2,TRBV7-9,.,TGTGCCAGCAGCTTAGCTGAATTCGGGTATGGCTACACCTTC,CASSLAEFGYGYTF
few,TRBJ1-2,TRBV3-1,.,TGTGCCAGCAGCCAAGAGCATGGCCCCAGCGGAAAGACCTATGGCTACACCTTC,CASSQEHGPSGKTYGYTF
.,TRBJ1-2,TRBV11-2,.,TGTGCCATCCTGGACGGTTATGGCTACACCTTC,CAILDGYGYTF
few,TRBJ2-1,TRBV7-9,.,TGTGCCAGCAGCTTAGATTTCCGGACAGAGCAGTTCTTC,CASSLDFRTEQFF
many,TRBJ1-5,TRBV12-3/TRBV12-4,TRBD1,TGTGCCAGCAGTTCCCGGACAGGTTTATTTTCGAATCAGCCCCAGCATTTT,CASSSRTGLFSNQPQHF